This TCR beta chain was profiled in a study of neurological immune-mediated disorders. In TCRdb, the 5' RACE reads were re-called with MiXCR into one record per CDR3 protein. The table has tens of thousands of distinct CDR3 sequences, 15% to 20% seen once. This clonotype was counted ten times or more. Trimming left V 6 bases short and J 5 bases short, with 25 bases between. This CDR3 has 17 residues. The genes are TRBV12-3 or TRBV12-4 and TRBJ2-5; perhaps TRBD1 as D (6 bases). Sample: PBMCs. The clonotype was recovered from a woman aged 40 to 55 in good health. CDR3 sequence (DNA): TGTGCCAGCAGGGCCGAGATCCAGACCAGGGGTGGGGAGACCCAGTACTTC. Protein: CASRAEIQTRGGETQYF.